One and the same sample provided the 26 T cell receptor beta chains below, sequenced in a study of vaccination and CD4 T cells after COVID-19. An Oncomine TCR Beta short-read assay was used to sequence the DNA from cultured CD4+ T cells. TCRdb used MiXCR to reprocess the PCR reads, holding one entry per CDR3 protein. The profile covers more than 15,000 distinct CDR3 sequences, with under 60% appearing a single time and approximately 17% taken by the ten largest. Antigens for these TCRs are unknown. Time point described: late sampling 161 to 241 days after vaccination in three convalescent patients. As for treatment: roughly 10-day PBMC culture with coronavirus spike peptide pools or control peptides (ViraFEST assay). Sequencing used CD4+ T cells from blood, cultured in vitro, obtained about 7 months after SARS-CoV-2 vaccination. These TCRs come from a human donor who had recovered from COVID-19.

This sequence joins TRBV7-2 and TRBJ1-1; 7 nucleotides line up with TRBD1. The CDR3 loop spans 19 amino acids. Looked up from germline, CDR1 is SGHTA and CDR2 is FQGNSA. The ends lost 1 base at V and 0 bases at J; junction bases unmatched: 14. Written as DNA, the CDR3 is TGTGCCAGCAGCTTAGATCGGACAGGTCGGAGGGCCATGAACACTGAAGCTTTCTTT. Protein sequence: CASSLDRTGRRAMNTEAFF.

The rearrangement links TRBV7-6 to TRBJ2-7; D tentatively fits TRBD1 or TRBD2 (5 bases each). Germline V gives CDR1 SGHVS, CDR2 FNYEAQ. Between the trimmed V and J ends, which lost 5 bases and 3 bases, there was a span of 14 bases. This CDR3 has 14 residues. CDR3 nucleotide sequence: TGTGCCAGCAGCCACCGGGACGGACACTACGAGCAGTACTTC. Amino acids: CASSHRDGHYEQYF.

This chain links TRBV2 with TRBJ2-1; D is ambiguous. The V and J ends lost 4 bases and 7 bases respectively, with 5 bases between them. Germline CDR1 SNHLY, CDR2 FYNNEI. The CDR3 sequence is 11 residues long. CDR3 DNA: TGTGCCAGCAGTGCGCTAAATGAGCAGTTCTTC. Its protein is CASSALNEQFF.

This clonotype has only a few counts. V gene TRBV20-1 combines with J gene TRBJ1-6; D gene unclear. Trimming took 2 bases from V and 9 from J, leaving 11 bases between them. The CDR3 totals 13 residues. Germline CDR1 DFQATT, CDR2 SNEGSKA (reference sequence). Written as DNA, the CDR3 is TGCAGTGCTAGATCTTGGGCCACTTCACCCCTCCACTTT. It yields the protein CSARSWATSPLHF.

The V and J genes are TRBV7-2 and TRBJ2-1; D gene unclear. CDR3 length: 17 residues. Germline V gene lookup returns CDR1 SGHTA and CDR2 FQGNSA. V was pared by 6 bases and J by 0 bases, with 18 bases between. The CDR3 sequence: CASSSPSGRSSYNEQFF. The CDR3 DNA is TGTGCCAGCAGTTCGCCCTCAGGACGGAGCTCCTACAATGAGCAGTTCTTC.

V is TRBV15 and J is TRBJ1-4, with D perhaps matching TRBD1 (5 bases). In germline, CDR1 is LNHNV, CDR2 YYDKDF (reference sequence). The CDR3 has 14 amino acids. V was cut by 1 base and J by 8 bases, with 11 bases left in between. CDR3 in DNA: TGTGCCACCAGCAGAGTGCAGGGTAGGGAAAAACTGTTTTTT. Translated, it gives CATSRVQGREKLFF.

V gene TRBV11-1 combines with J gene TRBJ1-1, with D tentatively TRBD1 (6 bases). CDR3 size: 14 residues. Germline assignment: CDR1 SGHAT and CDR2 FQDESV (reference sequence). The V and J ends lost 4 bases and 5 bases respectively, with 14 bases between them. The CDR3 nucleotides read TGTGCCAGCAGCTCCAACCAGGGGTGGACTGAAGCTTTCTTT. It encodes CASSSNQGWTEAFF.

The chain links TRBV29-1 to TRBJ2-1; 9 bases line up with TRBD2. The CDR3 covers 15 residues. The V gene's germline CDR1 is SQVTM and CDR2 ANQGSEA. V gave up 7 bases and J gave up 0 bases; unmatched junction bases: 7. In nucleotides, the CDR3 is TGCAGCGCCGCCAGTAGCGGGAGCTCCTACAATGAGCAGTTCTTC. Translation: CSAASSGSSYNEQFF.

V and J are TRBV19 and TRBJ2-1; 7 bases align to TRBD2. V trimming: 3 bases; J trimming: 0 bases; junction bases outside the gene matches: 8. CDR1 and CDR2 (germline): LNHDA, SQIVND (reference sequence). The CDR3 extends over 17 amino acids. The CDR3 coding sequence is TGTGCCAGTAGTATCTTGGTTGGCGGGGGCTCCTACAATGAGCAGTTCTTC. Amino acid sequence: CASSILVGGGSYNEQFF. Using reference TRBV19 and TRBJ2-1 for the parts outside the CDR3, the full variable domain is DGGITQSPKYLFRKEGQNVTLSCEQNLNHDAMYWYRQDPGQGLRLIYYSQIVNDFQKGDIAEGYSVSREKKESFPLTVTSAQKNPTAFYLCASSILVGGGSYNEQFFGPGTRLTVL.

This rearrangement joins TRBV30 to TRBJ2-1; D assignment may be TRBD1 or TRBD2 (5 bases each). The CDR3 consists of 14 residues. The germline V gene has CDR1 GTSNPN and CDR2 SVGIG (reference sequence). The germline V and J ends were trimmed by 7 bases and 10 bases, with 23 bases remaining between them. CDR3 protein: CAFETGTDFQEQFF. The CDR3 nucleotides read TGTGCCTTCGAAACCGGGACGGACTTTCAGGAGCAGTTCTTC.

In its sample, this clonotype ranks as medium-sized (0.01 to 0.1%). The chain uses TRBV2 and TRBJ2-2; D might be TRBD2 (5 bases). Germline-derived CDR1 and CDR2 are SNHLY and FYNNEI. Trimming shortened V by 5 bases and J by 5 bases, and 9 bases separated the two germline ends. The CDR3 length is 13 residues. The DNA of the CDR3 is TGTGCCAGCAGTCCCACGGGGACCGGGGAGCTGTTTTTT. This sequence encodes CASSPTGTGELFF.

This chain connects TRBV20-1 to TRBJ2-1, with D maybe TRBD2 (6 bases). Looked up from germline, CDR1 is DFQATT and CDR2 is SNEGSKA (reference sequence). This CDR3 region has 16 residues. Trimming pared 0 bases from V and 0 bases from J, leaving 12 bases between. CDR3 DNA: TGCAGTGCTAGAGATCTGCGGGATCACTCCTACAATGAGCAGTTCTTC. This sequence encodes CSARDLRDHSYNEQFF.

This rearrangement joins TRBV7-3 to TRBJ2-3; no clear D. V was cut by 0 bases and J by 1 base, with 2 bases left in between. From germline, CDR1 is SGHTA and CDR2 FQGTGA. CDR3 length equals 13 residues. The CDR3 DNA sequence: TGTGCCAGCAGCTTAACGGGCACAGATACGCAGTATTTT. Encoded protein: CASSLTGTDTQYF.

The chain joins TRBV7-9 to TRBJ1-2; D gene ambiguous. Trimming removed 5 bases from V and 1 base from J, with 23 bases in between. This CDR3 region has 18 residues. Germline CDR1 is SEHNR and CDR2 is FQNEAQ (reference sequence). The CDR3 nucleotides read TGTGCCAGCAGCCCCGGTTATCGGGCCAGTGAAATTAACTATGGCTACACCTTC. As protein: CASSPGYRASEINYGYTF.

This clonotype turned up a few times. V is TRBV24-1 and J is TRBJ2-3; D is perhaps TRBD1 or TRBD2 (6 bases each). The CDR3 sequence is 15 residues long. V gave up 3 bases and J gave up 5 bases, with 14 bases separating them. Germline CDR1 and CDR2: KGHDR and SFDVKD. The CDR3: CATSDPGGLGDTQYF. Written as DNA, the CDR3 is TGTGCCACCAGTGATCCCGGGGGCTTGGGAGATACGCAGTATTTT.

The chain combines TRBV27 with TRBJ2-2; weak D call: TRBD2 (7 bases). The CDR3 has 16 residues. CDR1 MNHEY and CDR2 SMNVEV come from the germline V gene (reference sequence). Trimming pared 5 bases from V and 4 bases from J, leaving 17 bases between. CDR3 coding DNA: TGTGCCAGCAGTCCATACAGGGCGGGAGTCACCGGGGAGCTGTTTTTT. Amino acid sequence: CASSPYRAGVTGELFF.

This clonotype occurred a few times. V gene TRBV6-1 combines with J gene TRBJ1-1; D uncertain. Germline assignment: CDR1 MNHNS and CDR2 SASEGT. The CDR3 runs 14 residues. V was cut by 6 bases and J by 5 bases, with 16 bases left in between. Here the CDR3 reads CASSPNRPGTEAFF. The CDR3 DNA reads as TGTGCCAGCAGCCCGAACAGACCGGGTACTGAAGCTTTCTTT.

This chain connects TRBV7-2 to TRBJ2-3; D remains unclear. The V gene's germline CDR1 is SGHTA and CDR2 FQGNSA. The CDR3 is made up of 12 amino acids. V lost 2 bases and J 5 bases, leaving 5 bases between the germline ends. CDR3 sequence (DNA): TGTGCCAGCAGCTTATGGAGAGATACGCAGTATTTT. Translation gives CASSLWRDTQYF.

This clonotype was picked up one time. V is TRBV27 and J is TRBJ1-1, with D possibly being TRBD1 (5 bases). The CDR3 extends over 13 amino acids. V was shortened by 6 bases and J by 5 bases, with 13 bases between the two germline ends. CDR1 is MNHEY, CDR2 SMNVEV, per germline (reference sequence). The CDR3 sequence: CASSPDRSTEAFF. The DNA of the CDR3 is TGTGCCAGCAGCCCCGACAGATCGACTGAAGCTTTCTTT.

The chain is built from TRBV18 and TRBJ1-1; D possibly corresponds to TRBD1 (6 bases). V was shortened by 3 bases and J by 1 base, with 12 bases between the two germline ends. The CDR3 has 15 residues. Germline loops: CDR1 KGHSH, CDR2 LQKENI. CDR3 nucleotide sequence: TGTGCCAGCTCACCTACGACAGGCCCGAACACTGAAGCTTTCTTT. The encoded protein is CASSPTTGPNTEAFF. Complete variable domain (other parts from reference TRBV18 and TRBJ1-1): NAGVMQNPRHLVRRRGQEARLRCSPMKGHSHVYWYRQLPEEGLKFMVYLQKENIIDESGMPKERFSAEFPKEGPSILRIQQVVRGDSAAYFCASSPTTGPNTEAFFGQGTRLTVV.

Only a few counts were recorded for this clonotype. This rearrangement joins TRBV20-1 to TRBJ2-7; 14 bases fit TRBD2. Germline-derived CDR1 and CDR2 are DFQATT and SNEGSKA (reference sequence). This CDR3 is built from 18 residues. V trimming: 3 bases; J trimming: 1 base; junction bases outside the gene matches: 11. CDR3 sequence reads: CSARTGTSGSRGSYEQYF. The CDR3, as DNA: TGCAGTGCTAGGACCGGGACTAGCGGGAGTAGGGGTTCCTACGAGCAGTACTTC.

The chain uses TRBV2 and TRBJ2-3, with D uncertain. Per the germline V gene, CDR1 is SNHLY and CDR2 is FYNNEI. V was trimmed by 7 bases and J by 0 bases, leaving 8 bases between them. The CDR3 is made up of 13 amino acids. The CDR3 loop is CASKLLSTDTQYF. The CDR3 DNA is TGTGCCAGCAAGCTACTAAGCACAGATACGCAGTATTTT.

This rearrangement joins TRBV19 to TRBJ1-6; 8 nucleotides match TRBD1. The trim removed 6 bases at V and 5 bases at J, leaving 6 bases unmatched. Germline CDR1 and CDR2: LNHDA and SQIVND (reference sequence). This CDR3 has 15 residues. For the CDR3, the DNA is TGTGCCAGTAGACGTAGACAGGGGAATAATTCACCCCTCCACTTT. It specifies CASRRRQGNNSPLHF.

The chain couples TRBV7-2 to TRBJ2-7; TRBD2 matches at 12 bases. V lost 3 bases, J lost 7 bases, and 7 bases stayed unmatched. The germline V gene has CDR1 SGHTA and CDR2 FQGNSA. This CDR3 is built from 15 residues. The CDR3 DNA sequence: TGTGCCAGCAGCTTTTCGGGACTAGCGGGTCAGGAGCAGTACTTC. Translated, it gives CASSFSGLAGQEQYF.

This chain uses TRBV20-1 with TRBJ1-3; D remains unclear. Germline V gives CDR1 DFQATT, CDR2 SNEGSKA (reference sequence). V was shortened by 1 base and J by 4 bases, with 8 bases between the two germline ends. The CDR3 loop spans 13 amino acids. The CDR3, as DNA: TGCAGTGCTAGAGGGACGGACGGAAACACCATATATTTT. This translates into CSARGTDGNTIYF.

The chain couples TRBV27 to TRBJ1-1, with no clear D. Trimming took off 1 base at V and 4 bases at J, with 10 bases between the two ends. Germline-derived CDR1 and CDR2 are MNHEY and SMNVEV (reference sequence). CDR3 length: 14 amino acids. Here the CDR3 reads CASSLFPGATEAFF. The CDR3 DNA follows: TGTGCCAGCAGTTTATTTCCAGGTGCCACTGAAGCTTTCTTT.